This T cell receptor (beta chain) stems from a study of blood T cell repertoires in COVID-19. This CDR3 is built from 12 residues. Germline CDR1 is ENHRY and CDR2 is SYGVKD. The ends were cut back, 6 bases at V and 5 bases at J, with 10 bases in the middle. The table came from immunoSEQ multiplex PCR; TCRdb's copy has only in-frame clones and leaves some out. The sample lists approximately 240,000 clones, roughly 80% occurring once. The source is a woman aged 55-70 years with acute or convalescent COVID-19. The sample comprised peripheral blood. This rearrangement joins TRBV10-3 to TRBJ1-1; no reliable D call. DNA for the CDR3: TGTGCCATCAGCCCCCGGGGAACTGAAGCTTTCTTT. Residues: CAISPRGTEAFF.